This TCR beta chain was documented in a study of OX40 agonist ivuxolimab in advanced cancers. Study-level background: Dosing consisted of intravenous ivuxolimab at 0.01 to 10 mg/kg every 2 weeks. Patients were roughly 83% male with ages roughly 20 to 80, mean 60. Study-wide points: Certain nonresponders additionally had low normalized T-cell clonal expansion.

Produced via immunoSEQ multiplex PCR; TCRdb's table is partial and in-frame only. Altogether about 100,000 clones are present, about 88% being singletons, with the ten largest covering around 0.16%. Details on this clone: Its antigen is unidentified.

Germline V gives CDR1 SGHNT, CDR2 YYREEE (reference sequence). The CDR3 is 15 residues long. V was cut by 4 bases and J by 5 bases, with 18 bases left in between. Sample: CD4+ or CD8+ T cells sorted from blood, taken in a trial of the OX40 agonist ivuxolimab. V and J are TRBV5-4 and TRBJ2-5; D unclear. The TCR comes from an adult with an advanced solid tumor such as melanoma, head and neck, liver or kidney cancer. DNA for the CDR3: TGTGCCAGCAGCCCGGACGAGCGAAGACCGGAGACCCAGTACTTC. Protein sequence: CASSPDERRPETQYF.